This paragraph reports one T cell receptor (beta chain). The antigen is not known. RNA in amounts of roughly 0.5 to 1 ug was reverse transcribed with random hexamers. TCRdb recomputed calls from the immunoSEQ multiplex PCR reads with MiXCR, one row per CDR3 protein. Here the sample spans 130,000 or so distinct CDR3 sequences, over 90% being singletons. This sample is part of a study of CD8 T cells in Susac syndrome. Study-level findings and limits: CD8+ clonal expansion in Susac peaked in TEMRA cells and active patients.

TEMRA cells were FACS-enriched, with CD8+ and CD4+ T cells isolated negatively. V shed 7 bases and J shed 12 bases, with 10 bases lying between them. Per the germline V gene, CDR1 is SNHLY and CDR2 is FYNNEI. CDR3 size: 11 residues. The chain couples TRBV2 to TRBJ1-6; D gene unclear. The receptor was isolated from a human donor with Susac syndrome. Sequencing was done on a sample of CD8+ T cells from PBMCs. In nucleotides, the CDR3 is TGTGCCAGCATGGAAGCAGGACCCCTCCACTTT. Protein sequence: CASMEAGPLHF.